This T cell receptor beta chain was identified during a study of beta chain features in type 1 diabetes. Study-wide findings and caveats: At VDJ recombination sites, type 1 diabetes patients had fewer insertions and more deleted nucleotides. Shortening of TCRB CDR3s, moderate but significant, appeared in all four CD4+ subsets of Type 1 diabetes patients. The study notes PCR might favor shorter templates equally in patients and controls.

The V gene's germline CDR1 is SGHRS and CDR2 YFSETQ. V lost 5 bases and J lost 4; bases outside the gene matches: 4. The CDR3 length is 13 residues. This clone appeared a few times. The antigen remains unidentified. The isolated RNA, all of it, was reverse transcribed, so expressed TCRB transcripts were what got sequenced. Clones were read by immunoSEQ multiplex PCR, and TCRdb kept only the in-frame ones, dropping some. The sample has about 410,000 clones; around 13% are singletons. The sequenced material came from naive CD4+ T cells from blood. The TCR originated in a man aged 25 to 40 in good health. This chain joins TRBV5-1 and TRBJ1-1; 8 nucleotides align to TRBD1. In DNA, the CDR3 is TGCGCCAGCAGGGTGGACAGGGCCACTGAAGCTTTCTTT. This sequence encodes CASRVDRATEAFF.